This is a list of T cell receptor beta chains from one sample in a study of graft-versus-host responses after intestinal transplantation. Sequencing was performed with immunoSEQ multiplex PCR; in TCRdb, only in-frame clones are kept and a portion is missing. The table has some 120,000 clones, approximately 90% seen once. Their antigen targets remain unknown. Source: unstimulated CD4+ T cells sorted from spleen or lymph node cells, taken before transplant. The receptors stem from a human donor who was the organ donor for an intestinal transplant. Each CDR3 is given with its conserved first and last residue. The order of the fields is V gene, J gene, CDR3 protein.

v_call: TRBV11-2; j_call: TRBJ2-7; cdr3_aa: CASSPTGVEQYF
v_call: TRBV19; j_call: TRBJ1-2; cdr3_aa: CASSITTSYGYTF
v_call: TRBV6-6; j_call: TRBJ1-2; cdr3_aa: CASSPRTGSNYGYTF
v_call: TRBV12-5; j_call: TRBJ1-3; cdr3_aa: CASGLLRRGTPYETSGNTIYF
v_call: TRBV23-1; j_call: TRBJ1-5; cdr3_aa: CASSLFDSPNQPQHF
v_call: TRBV10-3; j_call: TRBJ1-2; cdr3_aa: CAISSGTDYGYTF
v_call: TRBV6-5; j_call: TRBJ2-5; cdr3_aa: CASSYSIAGFETQYF
v_call: TRBV9; j_call: TRBJ2-1; cdr3_aa: CASSVETPVREQFF
v_call: TRBV19; j_call: TRBJ1-2; cdr3_aa: CASSNRAHGYTF
v_call: TRBV19; j_call: TRBJ2-2; cdr3_aa: CASSSGRDTGELFF
v_call: TRBV6-5; j_call: TRBJ1-2; cdr3_aa: CASSDSRSYYGYTF
v_call: TRBV5-4; j_call: TRBJ1-4; cdr3_aa: CASSLSVGTNEKLFF
v_call: TRBV5-1; j_call: TRBJ2-7; cdr3_aa: CASSSTTDSYEQYF
v_call: TRBV21-1; j_call: TRBJ1-1; cdr3_aa: CASSSLGRGVRHTEAFF
v_call: TRBV19; j_call: TRBJ1-4; cdr3_aa: CASSLHPPGEGEKLFF
v_call: TRBV18; j_call: TRBJ2-2; cdr3_aa: CASSPNGSGELFF
v_call: TRBV6-6; j_call: TRBJ2-4; cdr3_aa: CASSRATKNIQYF
v_call: TRBV10-3; j_call: TRBJ1-6; cdr3_aa: CAIGAGTISRALHF
v_call: TRBV28; j_call: TRBJ1-2; cdr3_aa: CASTPQGLVYGYTF
v_call: TRBV19; j_call: TRBJ1-1; cdr3_aa: CASSSGGTEAFF
v_call: TRBV7-6; j_call: TRBJ2-1; cdr3_aa: CASSLGLAGVHEQFF
v_call: TRBV20-1; j_call: TRBJ2-7; cdr3_aa: CSAESYEQYF
v_call: TRBV6-1; j_call: TRBJ2-1; cdr3_aa: CASSPRGLYNEQFF
v_call: TRBV19; j_call: TRBJ1-2; cdr3_aa: CASSPRDRRNYGYTF
v_call: TRBV7-3; j_call: TRBJ2-2; cdr3_aa: CASSLGRWNTGELFF
v_call: TRBV5-1; j_call: TRBJ1-2; cdr3_aa: CASSSQGDYGYTF
v_call: TRBV20-1; j_call: TRBJ2-1; cdr3_aa: CSARQELKQFF
v_call: TRBV6-1; j_call: TRBJ2-7; cdr3_aa: CASRRWTGEDYEQYF
v_call: TRBV11-2; j_call: TRBJ2-5; cdr3_aa: CASSQTGFVETQYF
v_call: TRBV10-2; j_call: TRBJ2-1; cdr3_aa: CASSEDPQFYNEQFF
v_call: TRBV18; j_call: TRBJ2-7; cdr3_aa: CASSRERSSYEQYF
v_call: TRBV5-1; j_call: TRBJ2-1; cdr3_aa: CASSIGLAGYSYNEQFF
v_call: TRBV7-2; j_call: TRBJ2-1; cdr3_aa: CASIPGLALYNEQFF
v_call: TRBV2; j_call: TRBJ2-2; cdr3_aa: CASSLSQPGELFF
v_call: TRBV27; j_call: TRBJ1-4; cdr3_aa: CASSGQLGGEKLFF
v_call: TRBV18; j_call: TRBJ1-4; cdr3_aa: CASAGQGNTNEKLFF